The clone carrying this T cell receptor beta chain was found a few times. Its antigen is not known. This sample was taken from a study of response to subunit inactivated influenza vaccine. Trimming took 3 bases from V and 6 from J, leaving 11 bases between them. Germline V gives CDR1 SGHTA, CDR2 FQGNSA. This CDR3 has 13 amino acids. General study points: That few new T cells are recruited by each seasonal influenza vaccination was the authors' suggestion.

Using its own MiXCR run on the RT-PCR reads, TCRdb lists one record per CDR3 protein. The data hold 700,000 to 900,000 distinct CDR3 sequences, with 21% observed a single time. The gene calls are TRBV7-2 and TRBJ1-2, with D perhaps matching TRBD1 (6 bases). This TCR was sampled from a man aged 45-65 years who received an inactivated influenza vaccine. Source: PBMCs from blood, taken 5 days after vaccination. CDR3 region: CASSLPPGDGYTF. DNA of the CDR3: TGTGCCAGCAGCTTGCCGCCAGGGGATGGCTACACCTTC.